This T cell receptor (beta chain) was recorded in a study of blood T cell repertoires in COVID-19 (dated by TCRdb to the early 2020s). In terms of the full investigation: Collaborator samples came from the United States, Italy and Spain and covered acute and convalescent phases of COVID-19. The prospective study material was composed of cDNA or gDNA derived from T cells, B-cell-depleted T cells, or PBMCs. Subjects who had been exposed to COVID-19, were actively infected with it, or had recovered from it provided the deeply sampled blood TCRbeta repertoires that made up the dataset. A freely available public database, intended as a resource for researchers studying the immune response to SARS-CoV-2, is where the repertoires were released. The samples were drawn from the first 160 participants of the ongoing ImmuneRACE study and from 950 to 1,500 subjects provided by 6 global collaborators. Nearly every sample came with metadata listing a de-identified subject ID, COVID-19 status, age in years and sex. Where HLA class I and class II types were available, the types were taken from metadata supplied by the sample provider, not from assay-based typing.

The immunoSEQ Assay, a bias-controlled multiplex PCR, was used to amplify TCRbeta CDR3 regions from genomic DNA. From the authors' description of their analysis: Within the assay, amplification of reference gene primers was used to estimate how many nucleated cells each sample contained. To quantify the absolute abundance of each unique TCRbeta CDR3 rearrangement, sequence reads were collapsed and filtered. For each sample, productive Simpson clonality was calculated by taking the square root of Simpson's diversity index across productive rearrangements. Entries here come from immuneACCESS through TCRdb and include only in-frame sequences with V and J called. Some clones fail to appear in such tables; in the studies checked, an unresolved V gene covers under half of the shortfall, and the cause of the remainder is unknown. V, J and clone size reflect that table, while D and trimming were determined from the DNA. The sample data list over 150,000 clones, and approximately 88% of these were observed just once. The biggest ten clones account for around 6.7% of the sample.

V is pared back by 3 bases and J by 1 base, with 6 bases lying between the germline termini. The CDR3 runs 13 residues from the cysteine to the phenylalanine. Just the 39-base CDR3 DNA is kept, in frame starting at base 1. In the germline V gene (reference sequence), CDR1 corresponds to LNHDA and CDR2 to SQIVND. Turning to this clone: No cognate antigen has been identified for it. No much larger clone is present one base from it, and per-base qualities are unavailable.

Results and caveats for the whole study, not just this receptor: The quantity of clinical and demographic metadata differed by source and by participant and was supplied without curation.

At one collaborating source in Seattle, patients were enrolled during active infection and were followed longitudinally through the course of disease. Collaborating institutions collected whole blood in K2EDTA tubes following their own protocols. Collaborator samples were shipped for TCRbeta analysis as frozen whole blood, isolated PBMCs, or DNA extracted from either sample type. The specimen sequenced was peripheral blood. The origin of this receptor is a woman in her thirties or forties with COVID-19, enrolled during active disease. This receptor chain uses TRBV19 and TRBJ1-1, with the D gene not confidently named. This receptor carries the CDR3 CASSMVGNTEAFF. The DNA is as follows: TGTGCCAGTAGTATGGTCGGGAACACTGAAGCTTTCTTT.